The rows below give T cell receptor beta chains drawn from one sample of a study of PD-L1 blockade in urothelial cancer. Clones were read by immunoSEQ multiplex PCR, and TCRdb kept only the in-frame ones, dropping some. The sample includes roughly 120,000 clones, approximately 90% of them seen just once. Specimen: PBMCs, collected around atezolizumab (anti-PD-L1) treatment. Receptor source: a man between 60 and 75 years old with urothelial cancer. Both conserved end residues are part of each CDR3. A D gene is named only where the DNA matches it firmly. Size is stated for part of the rows, as once, few or many counts, or as a class when the clone is expanded.

CDR3 DNA | CDR3 protein | D gene | clone size | J gene | CDR3 length | V gene
TGTGCCAGTAGTATTTCGGACAGGGGATACGCTAACTATGGCTACACCTTC | CASSISDRGYANYGYTF | TRBD1 | once | TRBJ1-2 | 17 | TRBV19
TGTGCCAGCAGTTCTTCTTCCATGGGACTAGCGGGGGCGGATACGCAGTATTTT | CASSSSSMGLAGADTQYF | TRBD2 | NA | TRBJ2-3 | 18 | TRBV6-4
TGTGCCAGCAGCTCCCGGGTTACTGATGGTGGCTACACCTTC | CASSSRVTDGGYTF | NA | NA | TRBJ1-2 | 14 | TRBV5-4
TGTGCCAGCAGTCTCTCCGGGACAGGGACATACGAGCAGTACTTC | CASSLSGTGTYEQYF | TRBD1 | NA | TRBJ2-7 | 15 | TRBV6-5
TGTGCCAGCAGCCAAGAGGGGTGGGGACTAGGGAGCAACAGTGAAGCTTTCTTT | CASSQEGWGLGSNSEAFF | NA | NA | TRBJ1-1 | 18 | TRBV4-2
TGTGCCAGCAGCTTCCGGGAGGGCACAGATACGCAGTATTTT | CASSFREGTDTQYF | TRBD2 | NA | TRBJ2-3 | 14 | TRBV7-3
TGTGCCCACCAAGCGGGAGGGTACAATGAGCAGTTCTTC | CAHQAGGYNEQFF | TRBD2 | once | TRBJ2-1 | 13 | TRBV30
TGTGCCAGCAGCCAAGAAGGTTTGGGCGGACAGGGCCACCCCGAGCAGTACTTC | CASSQEGLGGQGHPEQYF | TRBD1 | NA | TRBJ2-7 | 18 | TRBV4-2
TGTGCCAGCTCACCACCTAGCGGGGGATCAGGCGAGCAGTACTTC | CASSPPSGGSGEQYF | TRBD2 | once | TRBJ2-7 | 15 | TRBV18
TGTGCCAGCAGTCCCGGGGATCGCACAGATACGCAGTATTTT | CASSPGDRTDTQYF | NA | NA | TRBJ2-3 | 14 | TRBV28
TGTGCCAGCAGTATCCTGACAGGGGGCCAAGAGACCCAGTACTTC | CASSILTGGQETQYF | TRBD1 | NA | TRBJ2-5 | 15 | TRBV6-6
TGTGCCAGCACCCTAGGTGCGTTCTCCACCGGGGAGCTGTTTTTT | CASTLGAFSTGELFF | NA | once | TRBJ2-2 | 15 | TRBV2
TGTGCCAGCAGCAGGAACACTGAAGCTTTCTTT | CASSRNTEAFF | NA | NA | TRBJ1-1 | 11 | TRBV6-5
TGTGCCAGCAGTTCCCCGGGACTAGCCTCCTACAATGAGCAGTTCTTC | CASSSPGLASYNEQFF | TRBD2 | NA | TRBJ2-1 | 16 | TRBV2
TGTGCCAGCAGTGATAGGGGGACAGCCCCCCTTCATAGGGATACGCAGTATTTT | CASSDRGTAPLHRDTQYF | TRBD1 | NA | TRBJ2-3 | 18 | TRBV6-1
TGTGCCAGCAGCGTGGGACAGAACACTGAAGCTTTCTTT | CASSVGQNTEAFF | NA | NA | TRBJ1-1 | 13 | TRBV11-2
TGTGCCAGCAGCGGCCTGGACAGGAAGACAACAGATACGCAGTATTTT | CASSGLDRKTTDTQYF | TRBD1 | NA | TRBJ2-3 | 16 | TRBV9
TGTGCCAGCAGCCCGGGCACAGGGCCCCTCTCCTACATCCTCCACTTT | CASSPGTGPLSYILHF | NA | once | TRBJ1-6 | 16 | TRBV5-5
TGTGCCAGCAGCTTAAATTCTCAGGACTTCCCCTTTTGGGAGCAGTACTTC | CASSLNSQDFPFWEQYF | NA | NA | TRBJ2-7 | 17 | TRBV7-8
TGTGCCAGCAGTGAAGGTTACCGAGCCCAGCATTTT | CASSEGYRAQHF | NA | NA | TRBJ1-5 | 12 | TRBV2
TGCGCCAGCAGCTGGGGGGTTACCTACAATGAGCAGTTCTTC | CASSWGVTYNEQFF | NA | NA | TRBJ2-1 | 14 | TRBV5-1
TGCAGCGTTGGGGGCGGGGTTCGAGGCGGGGAGCTGTTTTTT | CSVGGGVRGGELFF | NA | NA | TRBJ2-2 | 14 | TRBV29-1
TGTGCCAGCAGCCCACCCGGGACAAGCGGCTACACCTTC | CASSPPGTSGYTF | NA | NA | TRBJ1-2 | 13 | TRBV28
TGTGCCAGTAGCCCGGGACAGGAGGCCTACGAGCAGTACTTC | CASSPGQEAYEQYF | TRBD1 | few | TRBJ2-7 | 14 | TRBV19
TGTGCCAGCAGCCAAGATAACAGGGGGAGGGTTTATCAGCCCCAGCATTTT | CASSQDNRGRVYQPQHF | TRBD1 | NA | TRBJ1-5 | 17 | TRBV4-2
TGTGCCAGCAGCTTAATGGAGGGCCACGAGCAGTACTTC | CASSLMEGHEQYF | NA | few | TRBJ2-7 | 13 | TRBV7-6
TGTGCCAGCAGTGACCCCAGGGGGAGTACTTACAATGAGCAGTTCTTC | CASSDPRGSTYNEQFF | TRBD1 | NA | TRBJ2-1 | 16 | TRBV6-1
TGTGCCAGCAGTTACCCAGCGAGCACAGATACGCAGTATTTT | CASSYPASTDTQYF | NA | NA | TRBJ2-3 | 14 | TRBV6-6
TGTGCCAGCAGCGTAGAGGGACAGGGGAATTCACCCCTCCACTTT | CASSVEGQGNSPLHF | TRBD1 | NA | TRBJ1-6 | 15 | TRBV9
TGCGCCAGCAGTGGAGAAGCGGAGTCTAGCACAGATACGCAGTATTTT | CASSGEAESSTDTQYF | NA | NA | TRBJ2-3 | 16 | TRBV10-1
TGTGCCAGTAGCACACAGGGGGGATATGGCTACACCTTC | CASSTQGGYGYTF | TRBD1 | few | TRBJ1-2 | 13 | TRBV19
TGTGCCAGCAGCTTAGTTGACCCGGCGGCCGGCTACACCTTC | CASSLVDPAAGYTF | NA | NA | TRBJ1-2 | 14 | TRBV11-2
TGTGCCAGCAGCGACGAGAGGCAGGGGGCTAGCACCGGGGAGCTGTTTTTT | CASSDERQGASTGELFF | TRBD1 | few | TRBJ2-2 | 17 | TRBV5-8
TGTGCCAGCAGCTTCCGCGGGAGCTCCTACAATGAGCAGTTCTTC | CASSFRGSSYNEQFF | TRBD2 | NA | TRBJ2-1 | 15 | TRBV5-6
TGCGCCAGCAGCTCGGGACTAGCGGGGCCCAAGGAGACCCAGTACTTC | CASSSGLAGPKETQYF | TRBD2 | NA | TRBJ2-5 | 16 | TRBV5-1
TGTGCCAGCATGGGACAGGGCTACAATGAGCAGTTCTTC | CASMGQGYNEQFF | TRBD1 | NA | TRBJ2-1 | 13 | TRBV28
TGTGCCAGCAGCCGGCCACAGGAATACTCCTACGAGCAGTACTTC | CASSRPQEYSYEQYF | NA | once | TRBJ2-7 | 15 | TRBV6-6
TGCGCCAGCAGCTTCTTCACAGATACGCAGTATTTT | CASSFFTDTQYF | NA | NA | TRBJ2-3 | 12 | TRBV5-1
TGTGCCAGCCGGACGGGGACTACTCATGGGGAGCAGTACTTC | CASRTGTTHGEQYF | TRBD2 | NA | TRBJ2-7 | 14 | TRBV27
TGTGCCAGCTCACCACAAACGGGGATCAGCTACGAGCAGTACTTC | CASSPQTGISYEQYF | NA | NA | TRBJ2-7 | 15 | TRBV18
TGTGCCAGTAGTAAGCAGGGGAAATACGAGCAGTACTTC | CASSKQGKYEQYF | NA | NA | TRBJ2-7 | 13 | TRBV19
TGTGCCAGCAGTCCTTTGGACGCCTTGGGGAGCGATGAGCAGTTCTTC | CASSPLDALGSDEQFF | NA | NA | TRBJ2-1 | 16 | TRBV28
TGTGCCAGTAGGGACCCCGGAGGACAGACTAACTATGGCTACACCTTC | CASRDPGGQTNYGYTF | NA | NA | TRBJ1-2 | 16 | TRBV19
TGTGCCAGCACCTTTCCGGGACAGGGGAAAGACGAGCAGTACTTC | CASTFPGQGKDEQYF | TRBD1 | NA | TRBJ2-7 | 15 | TRBV11-2
TGTGCCAGCAGCTTAGAAGGACAGTTAACCGAGCAGTACTTC | CASSLEGQLTEQYF | NA | NA | TRBJ2-7 | 14 | TRBV7-8
TGTGCCAGCAGTTCCCCGCGGGACCTCCACAATGAGCAGTTCTTC | CASSSPRDLHNEQFF | NA | NA | TRBJ2-1 | 15 | TRBV6-6
TGTGCCAGCTCACCGGGGAAGGCCCAGAGGAGGGCCCAGCATTTT | CASSPGKAQRRAQHF | NA | NA | TRBJ1-5 | 15 | TRBV18
TGTGCCAGCAGTACCGGGACAGACTATGGCTACACCTTC | CASSTGTDYGYTF | TRBD1 | NA | TRBJ1-2 | 13 | TRBV6-5
TGTGCCAGCAGCCAGGGAGATACGCAGTATTTT | CASSQGDTQYF | NA | NA | TRBJ2-3 | 11 | TRBV6-5
TGTGCCAGCAGCTCTGGGACTAGCGGGAGAGTTGAGCAGTTCTTC | CASSSGTSGRVEQFF | TRBD2 | NA | TRBJ2-1 | 15 | TRBV5-6
TGTGCCAGCAGCCTCACCCCCGGACAGGGGGCCGGGGAGCTGTTTTTT | CASSLTPGQGAGELFF | TRBD1 | once | TRBJ2-2 | 16 | TRBV9
TGTGCCAGCAGTGGCCCCACCGGGACAGGGTTCTATGGCTACACCTTC | CASSGPTGTGFYGYTF | TRBD1 | NA | TRBJ1-2 | 16 | TRBV2